This entry describes one T cell receptor beta chain. These data originate in a study of blood T cell repertoires in COVID-19. The authors' processing: Estimated nucleated cell counts came from reference gene primer amplification. Clones were sequenced by immunoSEQ multiplex PCR, and TCRdb holds only the in-frame ones, with some missing. V, J and clone size reflect that table, while D and trimming were determined from the DNA. The table has under 80,000 clones, around 86% seen once. CDR3 length: 12 residues. Trimming removed 7 bases at V and 6 bases at J, with 10 bases between. J is TRBJ2-1 and V is TRBV12-3 or TRBV12-4; D call uncertain. Sample: peripheral blood. The clonotype originates from a man between 65 and 80 years old with active COVID-19. The CDR3: CASNFGSNEQFF. CDR3 sequence (DNA): TGTGCCAGCAATTTCGGGTCCAATGAGCAGTTCTTC.